This TCR beta chain was documented in a study of blood T cells in healthy people across ages. V was trimmed by 3 bases and J by 2 bases, leaving 11 bases between them. Per the germline V gene, CDR1 is SGHTA and CDR2 is FQGNSA. The CDR3 has 14 residues. Next came a second PCR, run for 7 to 11 cycles, which used a sample-barcoded 5' primer along with a J-beta primer mix. Each sample yielded at least 2.5 million CDR3-containing paired-end reads. One entry per CDR3 protein, called by TCRdb with MiXCR from the 5' RACE reads. The sample consists of fewer than 750,000 distinct CDR3 sequences, over 40% of them appearing once. This clonotype came up once. A read error may explain this, as a much larger clone is one base away.

This receptor was obtained from a woman of 80 years or more in good health. Sequenced sample: blood. This chain connects TRBV7-2 to TRBJ2-7, with TRBD1 as a possible D gene (6 bases). The CDR3, as DNA: TGTGCCAGCAGCTTTCGGACAGACGCCTACGAGCAGTACTTC. Its protein product is CASSFRTDAYEQYF.